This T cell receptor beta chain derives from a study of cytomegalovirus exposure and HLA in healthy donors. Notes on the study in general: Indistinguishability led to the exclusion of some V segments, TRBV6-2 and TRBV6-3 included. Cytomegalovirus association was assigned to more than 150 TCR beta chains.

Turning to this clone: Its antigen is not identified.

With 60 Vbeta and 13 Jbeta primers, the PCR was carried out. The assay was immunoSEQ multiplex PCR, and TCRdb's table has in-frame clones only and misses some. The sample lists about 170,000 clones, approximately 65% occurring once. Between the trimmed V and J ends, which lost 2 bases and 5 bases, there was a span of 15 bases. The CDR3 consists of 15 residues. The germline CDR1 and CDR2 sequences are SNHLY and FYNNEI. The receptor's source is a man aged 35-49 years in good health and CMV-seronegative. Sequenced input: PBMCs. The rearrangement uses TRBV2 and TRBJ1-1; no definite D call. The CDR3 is CASSERGSVGTEAFF. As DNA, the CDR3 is TGTGCCAGCAGTGAACGAGGGTCGGTGGGAACTGAAGCTTTCTTT.